This passage covers 29 T cell receptor beta chains from one sample sequenced in a study of T cells in Graves' hyperthyroidism and ophthalmopathy (dated by TCRdb to between 2018 and 2021). Library prep was done by multiplex PCR. Sequencing was carried out with an Illumina HiSeq 2000. The TCR beta CDR3 regions were amplified from the RNA transcripts. The first round of RT-PCR for the TCR CDR3 was performed with the HTBI primer set and the Qiagen OneStep RT-PCR kit. The public reads were quality trimmed at Q25 with fastp and then assembled into clones with MiXCR by TCRdb, keeping productive beta chains. Each entry is one CDR3 protein sequence, shown with its most common DNA and genes. The sample includes about 280,000 distinct CDR3 sequences, with 20% to 25% observed a single time. The ten biggest clones cover roughly 24% of the sample. The material sequenced was blood. The origin of the receptors is a middle-aged man with Graves' hyperthyroidism that later progressed to Graves' ophthalmopathy.

This clonotype was seen many times. V gene TRBV7-2 combines with J gene TRBJ1-2, with 8 bases fitting TRBD1. Germline V CDR1 and CDR2: SGHTA, FQGNSA. This CDR3 comprises 15 residues. V dropped 5 bases and J dropped 1; count of bases not matched to a gene: 6. The CDR3 sequence: CASSETGDDNYGYTF. CDR3 DNA: TGTGCCAGCAGCGAGACAGGGGATGATAACTATGGCTACACCTTC. Variable domain in full (rest from reference TRBV7-2 and TRBJ1-2): GAGVSQSPSNKVTEKGKDVELRCDPISGHTALYWYRQSLGQGLEFLIYFQGNSAPDKSGLPSDRFSAERTGGSVSTLTIQRTQQEDSAVYLCASSETGDDNYGYTFGSGTRLTVV.

This clonotype was seen ten or more times. The V and J genes are TRBV11-2 and TRBJ2-2; D perhaps matches TRBD2 (5 bases). V was trimmed by 4 bases and J by 5 bases, leaving 11 bases between them. In germline, CDR1 is SGHAT, CDR2 FQNNGV. This CDR3 is 14 amino acids long. The CDR3 DNA follows: TGTGCCAGCAGCTGGGAGCTGGGGACCGGGGAGCTGTTTTTT. Amino acids: CASSWELGTGELFF.

This clonotype showed up just a few times. V gene TRBV5-1 combines with J gene TRBJ2-2; D is possibly TRBD1 or TRBD2 (5 bases each). From germline, CDR1 is SGHRS and CDR2 YFSETQ. V shed 4 bases and J shed 4 bases, with 14 bases lying between them. The CDR3 is 15 residues long. In DNA, the CDR3 is TGCGCCAGCAGCCCTTGGAGGCAGGGCACCGGGGAGCTGTTTTTT. Amino acid sequence: CASSPWRQGTGELFF.

At least ten counts were recorded for this clonotype. The chain employs TRBV20-1 and TRBJ2-5; weak D call: TRBD2 (6 bases). Trimming stripped 6 bases from V and 4 bases from J, with 18 bases between. Germline CDR1 is DFQATT and CDR2 is SNEGSKA (reference sequence). The CDR3 totals 14 residues. The CDR3 DNA sequence: TGCAGTGCCCCGGGCGGGGAGACTGGAGAGACCCAGTACTTC. Its protein is CSAPGGETGETQYF.

This rearrangement joins TRBV11-2 to TRBJ2-5; D possibly corresponds to TRBD1 (7 bases). This CDR3 has 15 residues. Between the trimmed V and J ends, which lost 5 bases and 2 bases, there was a span of 15 bases. Germline V gives CDR1 SGHAT, CDR2 FQNNGV. The CDR3 spells CASSQGDSLQETQYF. DNA of the CDR3: TGTGCCAGCAGCCAGGGGGACTCCCTTCAAGAGACCCAGTACTTC.

The sample holds many counts of this clonotype. At one end, the junction sequence differs from germline, possibly due to a read error. The chain uses TRBV5-1 and TRBJ2-7; 9 bases line up with TRBD1. The CDR3 has 13 amino acids. Germline CDR1 SGHRS, CDR2 YFSETQ. The CDR3: CASSTGQGYEQYF. CDR3 DNA: TGTGCCAGCAGCACGGGACAGGGCTACGAGCAGTACTTC.

This clonotype was seen ten or more times. This chain uses TRBV6-1 with TRBJ2-5; D might be TRBD1 or TRBD2, each matching 5 bases. This CDR3 spans 17 amino acids. In germline, CDR1 is MNHNS, CDR2 SASEGT. V lost 2 bases, J lost 3 bases, and 19 bases lay in between. The CDR3 loop reads CASSESARGRFEETQYF. DNA for the CDR3: TGTGCCAGCAGTGAATCGGCGAGGGGAAGGTTTGAAGAGACCCAGTACTTC.

This clonotype was detected ten times or more. The genes are TRBV6-1 and TRBJ2-4, with unresolved D. V was shortened by 7 bases and J by 2 bases, with 9 bases between the two germline ends. Germline V lookup: CDR1 MNHNS, CDR2 SASEGT. The CDR3 covers 13 residues. The CDR3 is CASTSVSKNIQYF. DNA of the CDR3: TGTGCCAGCACTAGTGTGTCCAAAAACATTCAGTACTTC.

This clonotype has ten or more counts. V gene TRBV12-3 or TRBV12-4 combines with J gene TRBJ2-6; D unresolved. The V and J ends lost 6 bases and 0 bases respectively, with 9 bases between them. This CDR3 comprises 15 residues. In nucleotides, the CDR3 is TGTGCCAGCAGGCCAGCTAGCTCTGGGGCCAACGTCCTGACTTTC. It specifies CASRPASSGANVLTF.

The rearrangement links TRBV6-2 or TRBV6-3 to TRBJ1-6, with a weak D call TRBD1 (5 bases). The V gene's germline CDR1 is MNHEY and CDR2 SVGEGT. Trimming took off 6 bases at V and 7 bases at J, with 13 bases between the two ends. The CDR3 runs to 14 residues. CDR3 in DNA: TGTGCCAGCAGCTCCCGGGACGGAAATTCACCCCTCCACTTT. Its translation is CASSSRDGNSPLHF.

This clonotype has a count of ten or more. The V call is TRBV2, the J call TRBJ2-2; 9 nucleotides agree with TRBD2. Germline V gene data show CDR1 as SNHLY and CDR2 as FYNNEI. V lost 1 base and J lost 5; bases outside the gene matches: 5. CDR3 size: 16 residues. The CDR3 is CASSEEEAGGTGELFF. The DNA for the CDR3 is TGTGCCAGCAGTGAAGAGGAAGCGGGAGGTACCGGGGAGCTGTTTTTT. Full variable domain (missing parts from reference TRBV2 and TRBJ2-2): EPEVTQTPSHQVTQMGQEVILRCVPISNHLYFYWYRQILGQKVEFLVSFYNNEISEKSEIFDDQFSVERPDGSNFTLKIRSTKLEDSAMYFCASSEEEAGGTGELFFGEGSRLTVL.

This clonotype was found once. The rearrangement joins TRBV30 to TRBJ1-1, with D possibly being TRBD1 (6 bases). The V and J ends lost 0 bases and 11 bases respectively, with 13 bases between them. The CDR3 runs to 12 residues. The germline CDR1 and CDR2 sequences are GTSNPN and SVGIG (reference sequence). The CDR3 sequence is CAWSVLGRGAFF. CDR3 coding DNA: TGTGCCTGGAGTGTACTGGGGAGGGGGGCTTTCTTT.

This clonotype turned up a few times. The CDR3 DNA reads as TGTGCCAGCAGTTCACCCGCACACACTGAAGCTTTCTTT. It is translated as CASSSPAHTEAFF. The genes are TRBV12-3 or TRBV12-4 and TRBJ1-1; unclear D gene. The CDR3 covers 13 residues. The ends were cut back, 4 bases at V and 3 bases at J, with 9 bases in the middle.

J is TRBJ2-7 and V is TRBV29-1, with 8 bases aligning to TRBD2. Germline V gene sequence: CDR1 SQVTM, CDR2 ANQGSEA. The CDR3 has 12 residues. The junction had 6 bases not matched to a gene; V was cut back by 6 bases and J by 5 bases. DNA of the CDR3: TGCAGCGTAAAGCGGGAGCTTGACGAGCAGTACTTC. Translating gives CSVKRELDEQYF.

CDR3: CAWDAGAYEQYF. CDR3 sequence (DNA): TGTGCCTGGGACGCAGGAGCTTACGAGCAGTACTTC. The genes are TRBV30 and TRBJ2-7, with unresolved D. This CDR3 is 12 amino acids long. V was cut by 5 bases and J by 4 bases, with 12 bases left in between. Germline CDR1 is GTSNPN and CDR2 is SVGIG (reference sequence).

This clonotype showed up many times. The V gene is TRBV2, the J gene TRBJ1-1, with D perhaps matching TRBD1 (5 bases). V lost 6 bases and J lost 5, with 19 bases in between. The CDR3 is made up of 15 amino acids. Germline V gene data show CDR1 as SNHLY and CDR2 as FYNNEI. Written as DNA, the CDR3 is TGTGCCAGCAGCCCCCAGGTTTGGGGGGGGACTGAAGCTTTCTTT. It yields the protein CASSPQVWGGTEAFF.

This clonotype was seen a handful of times. The CDR3, as DNA: TGCGCCAGCAGCTACGATATATACCAAGAGACCCAGTACTTC. Residues: CASSYDIYQETQYF. The chain recombines TRBV5-1 with TRBJ2-5; D not resolved. The CDR3 extends over 14 amino acids. V gave up 3 bases and J gave up 0 bases, with 9 bases separating them. In germline, CDR1 is SGHRS, CDR2 YFSETQ.

In its sample, this clonotype was seen many times. The chain has TRBV6-1 and TRBJ1-1; no clear D gene. Germline assignment: CDR1 MNHNS and CDR2 SASEGT. V gave up 6 bases and J gave up 1 base, with 9 bases separating them. CDR3 length: 13 residues. CDR3 region: CASRRRTNTEAFF. CDR3 nucleotide sequence: TGTGCCAGCAGACGACGGACGAACACTGAAGCTTTCTTT.

CDR3 sequence (DNA): TGTGCCAGCAGCTCCCTTAGGGTATATGGTGAAAAACTGTTTTTT. It is translated as CASSSLRVYGEKLFF. This chain uses TRBV11-2 with TRBJ1-4, with D unclear. V was shortened by 4 bases and J by 7 bases, with 16 bases between the two germline ends. Per germline, CDR1 SGHAT and CDR2 FQNNGV. The CDR3 is 15 residues long.

This clonotype was seen many times. The rearrangement uses TRBV27 and TRBJ1-1; possible D gene TRBD1, 5 bases. Trimming pared 6 bases from V and 3 bases from J, leaving 14 bases between. This CDR3 has 14 residues. CDR1 MNHEY and CDR2 SMNVEV come from the germline V gene (reference sequence). DNA for the CDR3: TGTGCCAGCAGCCACAGGCAGAGCCACACTGAAGCTTTCTTT. Its protein is CASSHRQSHTEAFF.

The chain employs TRBV28 and TRBJ1-2; D not resolved. The CDR3 is made up of 14 amino acids. Deletions cut 1 base from V and 1 base from J, with 7 bases between. CDR1 is MDHEN, CDR2 SYDVKM, per germline. CDR3 protein: CASSLYGDNYGYTF. CDR3 coding DNA: TGTGCCAGCAGTTTATATGGGGATAACTATGGCTACACCTTC.

Ten or more counts support this clonotype. V usage is TRBV6-5 and J usage is TRBJ1-4; no clear D gene. The CDR3 consists of 14 residues. V was trimmed by 2 bases and J by 3 bases, leaving 7 bases between them. Germline V gives CDR1 MNHEY, CDR2 SVGAGI. The CDR3 spells CASSYGGANEKLFF. As DNA, the CDR3 is TGTGCCAGCAGTTACGGTGGGGCTAATGAAAAACTGTTTTTT.

The chain has TRBV19 and TRBJ1-3; no firm D call. This CDR3 spans 15 amino acids. V shed 9 bases and J shed 4 bases, with 19 bases lying between them. The germline gives CDR1 LNHDA, CDR2 SQIVND (reference sequence). The CDR3 spells CASGRVPVGGNTIYF. The CDR3 DNA sequence: TGTGCCAGCGGCCGGGTCCCGGTCGGAGGAAACACCATATATTTT.

This clonotype was counted ten times or more. The chain carries TRBV29-1 and TRBJ1-2, with no clear D. Per the germline V gene, CDR1 is SQVTM and CDR2 is ANQGSEA. Trimming stripped 7 bases from V and 2 bases from J, with 14 bases between. The CDR3 covers 13 residues. The CDR3 loop reads CSASQTGNYGYTF. CDR3 DNA sequence: TGCAGCGCCTCACAGACGGGAAACTATGGCTACACCTTC.

The rearrangement links TRBV6-4 to TRBJ1-1; D gene ambiguous. CDR1 and CDR2 from the germline V gene are MRHNA and SNTAGT. There are 13 residues in the CDR3. The germline V and J ends were trimmed by 6 bases and 3 bases, with 11 bases remaining between them. The CDR3 sequence: CASSFTSDTEAFF. Here the CDR3 DNA reads TGTGCCAGCAGCTTCACATCGGACACTGAAGCTTTCTTT.

This clonotype appeared many times. V usage is TRBV20-1 and J usage is TRBJ2-4, with D perhaps matching TRBD2 (6 bases). V lost 0 bases and J lost 6, with 18 bases in between. Germline values: CDR1 DFQATT, CDR2 SNEGSKA (reference sequence). This CDR3 comprises 16 residues. The CDR3 bases are TGCAGTGCTAGAGATCCCCTCGGAGGGCCTGGAAACATTCAGTACTTC. This codes for CSARDPLGGPGNIQYF.

This clonotype showed up many times. The V and J genes are TRBV6-1 and TRBJ2-7, with a tentative D call TRBD2 (6 bases). CDR1 is MNHNS, CDR2 SASEGT, per germline. V lost 10 bases and J lost 4, with 17 bases in between. The CDR3 is made up of 13 amino acids. The CDR3 DNA reads TGTGCCACCCGGCTGGGACTCCGTTACGAGCAGTACTTC. Residues: CATRLGLRYEQYF.

This clonotype was seen at least ten times. The chain combines TRBV6-2 or TRBV6-3 with TRBJ2-5; 7 bases are shared with TRBD2. The trim removed 2 bases at V and 5 bases at J, leaving 5 bases unmatched. Germline-derived CDR1 and CDR2 are MNHEY and SVGEGT. The CDR3 spans 14 residues. The CDR3 protein is CASSYRAGEETQYF. The CDR3, as DNA: TGTGCCAGCAGTTACAGGGCGGGAGAGGAGACCCAGTACTTC.

The J gene is TRBJ2-7, the V gene TRBV5-1; unclear D gene. V lost 4 bases to trimming and J lost 4 bases, with 15 bases between them. CDR1 and CDR2 from the germline V gene are SGHRS and YFSETQ. This CDR3 region has 14 residues. In nucleotides, the CDR3 is TGCGCCAGCAGCCTACTCACGGGCCCATACGAGCAGTACTTC. Its protein is CASSLLTGPYEQYF.